The rows below give T cell receptor beta chains drawn from one sample of a study of OX40 agonist ivuxolimab in advanced cancers. Sequencing was performed with immunoSEQ multiplex PCR; in TCRdb, only in-frame clones are kept and a portion is missing. The data show 65,000 to 95,000 clones, with around 90% seen just once and roughly 6.3% held by the top ten. The sample here was CD4+ or CD8+ T cells sorted from blood, taken in a trial of the OX40 agonist ivuxolimab. These receptors were obtained from an adult with an advanced solid tumor such as melanoma, head and neck, liver or kidney cancer. Each CDR3 is given with its conserved first and last residue. The D gene is left open where the match is weak. Clone size is shown for a subset of rows, as once, few, many or a class of expanded clone.

TRBJ1-6	TRBV5-6	few	-	TGTGCCAGCAGCGCTCCAGATCCTAATTCACCCCTCCACTTT	CASSAPDPNSPLHF
TRBJ1-4	TRBV27	few	TRBD1	TGTGCCAGCACAGGACTCCTCAGGGGGCGTTTGGGTAATGAAAAACTGTTTTTT	CASTGLLRGRLGNEKLFF
TRBJ2-7	TRBV27	-	TRBD1	TGTGCCAGCAGTTTATCTGGGACAGGGAACTACGAGCAGTACTTC	CASSLSGTGNYEQYF
TRBJ1-3	TRBV4-1	-	-	TGCGCCAGCAGCCAACCCTGGACGGTCTCTGGAAACACCATATATTTT	CASSQPWTVSGNTIYF
TRBJ1-4	TRBV28	-	-	TGTGCCAGCAGTTTAGGGACCTCAACTAATGAAAAACTGTTTTTT	CASSLGTSTNEKLFF
TRBJ1-6	TRBV30	-	TRBD1	TGTGCCTGGGTGGACAGGGGTAATTCACCCCTCCACTTT	CAWVDRGNSPLHF
TRBJ1-5	TRBV20-1	-	-	TGCAGTGCCTCAGACGGTCAGCCCCAGCATTTT	CSASDGQPQHF
TRBJ2-7	TRBV6-5	once	-	TGTGCCAGCAGTTACAAATACGCTCCCTACGAGCAGTACTTC	CASSYKYAPYEQYF
TRBJ2-7	TRBV11-2	-	TRBD1	TGTGCCAGCAGCCTGACAGGGGGCAAGGGCGAGCAGTACTTC	CASSLTGGKGEQYF
TRBJ2-5	TRBV7-6	-	TRBD2	TGTGCCAGCAGCTCCCCTCGTGGGGTAGCGGGAGGAACAGAGACCCAGTACTTC	CASSSPRGVAGGTETQYF
TRBJ2-2	TRBV5-1	-	-	TGCGCCAGCAGCTTGGTAGCAGGGGACGGGGAGCTGTTTTTT	CASSLVAGDGELFF
TRBJ2-3	TRBV5-1	-	-	TGCGCCAGCAGCTTGCGCTCGGGCACAGATACGCAGTATTTT	CASSLRSGTDTQYF
TRBJ2-3	TRBV27	-	TRBD1	TGTGCCAGCAGGCAAACAGGGGGCTTCACAGATACGCAGTATTTT	CASRQTGGFTDTQYF
TRBJ1-5	TRBV19	-	TRBD1	TGTGCCAGTAGTATCGGTTGGACAGGGGGATTTCAGCCCCAGCATTTT	CASSIGWTGGFQPQHF
TRBJ1-2	TRBV5-5	-	TRBD1	TGTGCCAGCAGCCTCTCTAAACAGGGGAACTATGGCTACACCTTC	CASSLSKQGNYGYTF
TRBJ2-6	TRBV7-8	-	-	TGTGCCAGCAGCTTAGAGCAGGGCTCTGGGGCCAACGTCCTGACTTTC	CASSLEQGSGANVLTF
TRBJ2-1	TRBV7-3	-	-	TGTGCCAGCAGCCCCCAACCCAACAATGAGCAGTTCTTC	CASSPQPNNEQFF
TRBJ2-1	TRBV7-3	-	-	TGTGCCAGCGGCCCTTTGGGGGGAGCATACAATGAGCAGTTCTTC	CASGPLGGAYNEQFF
TRBJ2-7	TRBV5-6	-	TRBD1	TGTGCCAGCAGCCGGGGACAGAGCTCCTACGAGCAGTACTTC	CASSRGQSSYEQYF
TRBJ1-2	TRBV21-1	-	-	TGTGCCAGCAGCAGACGGGTGAAGGCGACTAACTATGGCTACACCTTC	CASSRRVKATNYGYTF
TRBJ1-1	TRBV27	-	-	TGTGCCAGCAGTTTTCAGGGCATGGGCACTGAAGCTTTCTTT	CASSFQGMGTEAFF
TRBJ2-7	TRBV6-6	-	-	TGTGCCAGCAGTGCCGCCCCCCCGGCCCCAGAGCAGTACTTC	CASSAAPPAPEQYF
TRBJ2-7	TRBV5-6	-	TRBD1	TGTGCCAGCAGCCGCCGGGACAGGGCCGCGGGAGTTCTATCCTACGAGCAGTACTTC	CASSRRDRAAGVLSYEQYF
TRBJ1-4	TRBV30	-	-	TGTGCCTGGAGTGCAAAAGCCCCGGGGAGGTTAGCTGAAAAACTGTTTTTT	CAWSAKAPGRLAEKLFF
TRBJ2-1	TRBV5-6	-	-	TGTGCCAGCAGCTTGGGAGTGGGTGGGGGCGCTTCCTACAATGAGCAGTTCTTC	CASSLGVGGGASYNEQFF
TRBJ2-2	TRBV11-2	few	TRBD2	TGTGCCAGCAGCCCTCTAGCGGGACGAGCCGGGGAGCTGTTTTTT	CASSPLAGRAGELFF
TRBJ2-7	TRBV30	-	-	TGTGCCTGGAGTGCCGGGGGTCTCGAGCAGTACTTC	CAWSAGGLEQYF
TRBJ2-7	TRBV5-1	-	TRBD1	TGCGCCAGCAGCTTTGACCCGGGACAGATGTTCTACGAGCAGTACTTC	CASSFDPGQMFYEQYF
TRBJ1-2	TRBV28	-	-	TGTGCCAGCAGTTCTCTCAATTCCTATGGCTACACCTTC	CASSSLNSYGYTF
TRBJ2-7	TRBV9	-	-	TGTGCCAGCAGCGTAGCCGGGGGGCGAGGCGAGCAGTACTTC	CASSVAGGRGEQYF
TRBJ1-1	TRBV6-1	-	-	TGTGCCAGCAGTTTCCGGTTATCCACTGAAGCTTTCTTT	CASSFRLSTEAFF
TRBJ1-1	TRBV19	-	-	TGTGCCAGTAGTACGGGGACGGAGGGCAGGGGTACTGAAGCTTTCTTT	CASSTGTEGRGTEAFF
TRBJ1-6	TRBV19	-	-	TGTGCCAGTAGTATCGGGACCGCCTATAATTCACCCCTCCACTTT	CASSIGTAYNSPLHF
TRBJ1-2	TRBV28	-	-	TGTGCCAGCACCGACCAGGGAGGCTACACCTTC	CASTDQGGYTF
TRBJ2-7	TRBV6-1	-	-	TGTGCCAGCAGCTTTAGGAAGGAGCAGTACTTC	CASSFRKEQYF
TRBJ1-1	TRBV5-1	-	TRBD1	TGCGCCAGCAGCTTGGACAGGGGGATCGCTGAAGCTTTCTTT	CASSLDRGIAEAFF